This T cell receptor (beta chain) was sequenced for a study of CD8 T cells in Susac syndrome. Reverse transcription of roughly 0.5 to 1 ug RNA was carried out with random hexamers. Across 54 Vbeta and 13 Jbeta, immunoSEQ multiplex PCR amplified TCR beta CDR3. TCRdb re-called the immunoSEQ multiplex PCR reads with MiXCR, one entry per CDR3 protein. Here the sample spans 250,000 to 300,000 distinct CDR3 sequences, approximately 85% being singletons. Trimming removed 4 bases at V and 5 bases at J, with 15 bases between. This CDR3 contains 14 residues. Looked up from germline, CDR1 is SGDLS and CDR2 is YYNGEE.

The origin of this receptor is a human donor with multiple sclerosis. Sequencing used CD8+ T cells from PBMCs. The chain has TRBV9 and TRBJ2-5; maybe TRBD1 (6 bases). The CDR3 DNA reads as TGTGCCAGCAGCCCCCAAGACAGGACTGAGACCCAGTACTTC. It yields the protein CASSPQDRTETQYF.